A single sample gave rise to the 28 T cell receptor beta chains below, sequenced in a study of shared T cell receptors in the human thymus. The table came from immunoSEQ multiplex PCR; TCRdb's copy has only in-frame clones and leaves some out. The sample consists of 450,000 to 650,000 clones, more than 75% of them appearing once. The data also belong to a second study, concerning human thymus T cells.

The source material was thymocytes. These receptors came from a boy under two years old with a congenital heart defect.

The V call is TRBV28, the J call TRBJ2-3; 9 positions match TRBD1. The germline gives CDR1 MDHEN, CDR2 SYDVKM. CDR3 length: 19 residues. V dropped 5 bases and J dropped 5; count of bases not matched to a gene: 20. The CDR3 DNA reads as TGTGCCAGCAGTCCTAAACGGACAGGGGCACTAGTTTCTAGAGATACGCAGTATTTT. This sequence encodes CASSPKRTGALVSRDTQYF.

This clone is a singleton in its sample. Additional DNA sequences in this sample encode the identical CDR3. The chain links TRBV19 to TRBJ1-2; possibly TRBD1 for D (5 bases). Germline CDR1 reads LNHDA; CDR2 reads SQIVND (reference sequence). V lost 3 bases, J lost 0 bases, and 8 bases lay in between. The CDR3 sequence is 14 residues long. The CDR3 loop reads CASSIAGANYGYTF. The CDR3 nucleotides are TGTGCCAGTAGTATCGCGGGGGCTAACTATGGCTACACCTTC.

The gene calls are TRBV18 and TRBJ2-7; 11 bases match TRBD2. The V gene end was trimmed by 4 bases and the J gene end by 5 bases; junction bases not matched to a gene: 13. This CDR3 has 17 residues. Germline-derived CDR1 and CDR2 are KGHSH and LQKENI. The CDR3 nucleotides read TGTGCCAGCTCACGCACCCTCGTACTAGCGGGAGTCAACGAGCAGTACTTC. This sequence encodes CASSRTLVLAGVNEQYF. Full variable domain (rest looked up from reference TRBV18 and TRBJ2-7): NAGVMQNPRHLVRRRGQEARLRCSPMKGHSHVYWYRQLPEEGLKFMVYLQKENIIDESGMPKERFSAEFPKEGPSILRIQQVVRGDSAAYFCASSRTLVLAGVNEQYFGPGTRLTVT.

The chain couples TRBV19 to TRBJ2-7; D is unresolved. Germline V gene data show CDR1 as LNHDA and CDR2 as SQIVND (reference sequence). The CDR3 extends over 10 amino acids. Trimming removed 5 bases from V and 4 bases from J, with 3 bases in between. The CDR3, as DNA: TGTGCCAGTAGTGCGTACGAGCAGTACTTC. This codes for CASSAYEQYF.

The rearrangement joins TRBV6-1 to TRBJ2-1, with TRBD2 identical over 10 bases. The CDR3 has 14 amino acids. CDR1 and CDR2 from the germline V gene are MNHNS and SASEGT. V dropped 7 bases and J dropped 8; count of bases not matched to a gene: 8. CDR3 sequence reads: CASKMTAGGDEQFF. Here the CDR3 DNA reads TGTGCCAGCAAGATGACAGCGGGAGGGGATGAGCAGTTCTTC.

The chain uses TRBV4-2 and TRBJ1-1; a weak D match, TRBD1 (6 bases). There are 21 residues in the CDR3. V lost 0 bases and J 1 base, leaving 27 bases between the germline ends. Germline CDR1 reads LGHNA; CDR2 reads YNFKEQ. The CDR3 DNA is TGTGCCAGCAGCCAAGAGGTGACCAGAAACCGGGACATCAGGAGGAACACTGAAGCTTTCTTT. Its translation: CASSQEVTRNRDIRRNTEAFF.

The chain is built from TRBV2 and TRBJ2-7, with TRBD1 matching over 8 bases. The V segment lost 5 bases and the J segment 0 bases; nucleotides outside the gene matches: 6. The CDR3 extends over 15 amino acids. Looked up from germline, CDR1 is SNHLY and CDR2 is FYNNEI. CDR3 region: CASSTLTGGSYEQYF. The CDR3 nucleotides are TGTGCCAGCAGTACTCTTACAGGGGGCTCCTACGAGCAGTACTTC.

The genes are TRBV6-5 and TRBJ1-2; D gene uncertain. Germline V gene data show CDR1 as MNHEY and CDR2 as SVGAGI. The CDR3 is 14 residues long. V was shortened by 6 bases and J by 5 bases, with 16 bases between the two germline ends. This CDR3 is CASREKIPEYGYTF. CDR3 nucleotide sequence: TGTGCCAGCAGGGAGAAAATACCAGAATATGGCTACACCTTC.

The table lists this clone with a few counts. V is TRBV2 and J is TRBJ2-7; TRBD1 matches 9 bases. Germline CDR1 and CDR2: SNHLY and FYNNEI. The CDR3 is 17 residues long. With V trimmed by 10 bases and J by 2 bases, 18 bases remained unmatched. This chain's CDR3 is CAIRTGERGDRTYEQYF. CDR3 in DNA: TGTGCCATCCGGACAGGGGAGAGGGGTGATCGGACCTACGAGCAGTACTTC.

The rearrangement uses TRBV9 and TRBJ1-2, with TRBD1 matching over 8 bases. From germline, CDR1 is SGDLS and CDR2 YYNGEE. The CDR3 spans 14 residues. With V trimmed by 3 bases and J by 6 bases, 7 bases remained unmatched. The CDR3 DNA reads as TGTGCCAGCAGCGCGGGCTCAGGGGGCCATGGCTACACCTTC. It translates to CASSAGSGGHGYTF.

J is TRBJ2-2 and V is TRBV4-1, with TRBD2 as a possible D gene (6 bases). The CDR3 length is 18 residues. Trimming pared 1 base from V and 0 bases from J, leaving 15 bases between. The germline CDR1 and CDR2 sequences are MGHRA and YSYEKL. The CDR3 nucleotides read TGCGCCAGCAGCCAAGGAACCCTAGCGTACGCGAACACCGGGGAGCTGTTTTTT. Translated, it gives CASSQGTLAYANTGELFF.

The chain combines TRBV27 with TRBJ2-1; D is perhaps TRBD1 (6 bases). Germline-derived CDR1 and CDR2 are MNHEY and SMNVEV (reference sequence). There are 17 residues in the CDR3. V lost 5 bases, J lost 0 bases, and 17 bases lay in between. The CDR3 sequence is CASSVLGQPSSYNEQFF. The CDR3 DNA reads TGTGCCAGCAGTGTCCTAGGACAGCCGAGCTCCTACAATGAGCAGTTCTTC.

The chain recombines TRBV4-3 with TRBJ1-2; D might be TRBD1 (6 bases). The CDR3 is 16 residues long. Germline CDR1 LGHNA, CDR2 YSLEER. V was shortened by 0 bases and J by 8 bases, with 19 bases between the two germline ends. CDR3 residues: CASSQETGGPRRGYTF. The CDR3 DNA sequence: TGCGCCAGCAGCCAAGAAACGGGGGGCCCCCGGAGAGGCTACACCTTC.

V and J are TRBV12-5 and TRBJ1-5, with 7 bases identical to TRBD1. From germline, CDR1 is LGHNT and CDR2 FRNRAP. This CDR3 has 15 amino acids. Losses at the gene ends were 5 bases for V and 2 bases for J; bases not matched to a gene: 6. The CDR3, as DNA: TGTGCTAGTGGTACCCAGACAGGGTGCAATCAGCCCCAGCATTTT. The encoded protein is CASGTQTGCNQPQHF.

In nucleotides, the CDR3 is TGCAGCGTTGAAATCGGTAGCGGGAGTTCAGAGACCCAGTACTTC. Amino acid sequence: CSVEIGSGSSETQYF. V gene TRBV29-1 combines with J gene TRBJ2-5, with 9 positions matching TRBD2. Per the germline V gene, CDR1 is SQVTM and CDR2 is ANQGSEA. The V gene end was trimmed by 2 bases and the J gene end by 4 bases; junction bases not matched to a gene: 8. This CDR3 has 15 amino acids.

The count of this clone is one. J is TRBJ2-5 and V is TRBV30; tentative D call: TRBD2 (5 bases). Trimming stripped 0 bases from V and 2 bases from J, with 10 bases between. The CDR3 contains 14 residues. Germline CDR1 reads GTSNPN; CDR2 reads SVGIG (reference sequence). CDR3 protein: CAWSVVANQETQYF. DNA of the CDR3: TGTGCCTGGAGTGTAGTAGCGAATCAAGAGACCCAGTACTTC.

The gene calls are TRBV18 and TRBJ2-7; 10 positions agree with TRBD2. The CDR3 runs to 15 residues. The germline CDR1 and CDR2 sequences are KGHSH and LQKENI. V was pared by 4 bases and J by 6 bases, with 9 bases of the junction left unmatched. The CDR3 region has the DNA TGTGCCAGCTCACTACGAGCGGGAGGGCCCGGCGAGCAGTACTTC. Its protein product is CASSLRAGGPGEQYF. The entire variable domain, with the rest obtained from reference TRBV18 and TRBJ2-7, is as follows: NAGVMQNPRHLVRRRGQEARLRCSPMKGHSHVYWYRQLPEEGLKFMVYLQKENIIDESGMPKERFSAEFPKEGPSILRIQQVVRGDSAAYFCASSLRAGGPGEQYFGPGTRLTVT.

The sample holds a few counts of this clone. The genes are TRBV9 and TRBJ2-5; 9 positions agree with TRBD1. With 0 bases clipped from V and 5 bases from J, the junction kept 8 bases outside the gene matches. The CDR3 contains 16 residues. Germline CDR1 reads SGDLS; CDR2 reads YYNGEE. The CDR3 coding sequence is TGTGCCAGCAGCGTAGAGGGACAGGGTTGGTGGGAGACCCAGTACTTC. This translates into CASSVEGQGWWETQYF. The full variable domain, its missing parts supplied by reference TRBV9 and TRBJ2-5, is DSGVTQTPKHLITATGQRVTLRCSPRSGDLSVYWYQQSLDQGLQFLIQYYNGEERAKGNILERFSAQQFPDLHSELNLSSLELGDSALYFCASSVEGQGWWETQYFGPGTRLLVL.

This clone showed up just a few times. V gene TRBV5-6 combines with J gene TRBJ2-5; TRBD1 matches 9 bases. Germline values: CDR1 SGHDT, CDR2 YYEEEE. This CDR3 comprises 17 residues. Unmatched junction bases numbered 10, after V lost 4 bases and J lost 0 bases. This chain's CDR3 is CASSMTGTGSDQETQYF. The CDR3 nucleotides are TGTGCCAGCAGCATGACCGGGACAGGGTCGGACCAAGAGACCCAGTACTTC.

The CDR3 is CASSPTGVWYNEQFF. In nucleotides, the CDR3 is TGTGCCAGCAGTCCAACAGGGGTCTGGTACAATGAGCAGTTCTTC. The chain links TRBV27 to TRBJ2-1; 7 bases map to TRBD1. V was clipped by 5 bases and J by 4 bases; unmatched bases: 8. Per the germline V gene, CDR1 is MNHEY and CDR2 is SMNVEV (reference sequence). The CDR3 is made up of 15 amino acids.

V gene TRBV4-1 combines with J gene TRBJ2-2; D unclear. There are 18 residues in the CDR3. V was clipped by 4 bases and J by 4 bases, with 22 bases between them. Germline V CDR1 and CDR2: MGHRA, YSYEKL. The CDR3 here is CASSPTPRHANCTGELFF. The CDR3 DNA sequence: TGCGCCAGCAGCCCCACCCCCCGACACGCAAACTGCACCGGGGAGCTGTTTTTT.

The chain joins TRBV4-2 to TRBJ2-3; 16 bases map to TRBD2. Germline V CDR1 and CDR2: LGHNA, YNFKEQ. CDR3 size: 18 residues. With 0 bases clipped from V and 12 bases from J, the junction kept 12 bases outside the gene matches. In DNA form, the CDR3 reads TGTGCCAGCAGCCAAGATAGGACGGGGACTAGCGGGAGGGCCCAACAGTATTTT. Its protein product is CASSQDRTGTSGRAQQYF.

The chain is built from TRBV27 and TRBJ1-4; D remains ambiguous. The CDR3 sequence is 14 residues long. CDR1 and CDR2 (germline): MNHEY, SMNVEV (reference sequence). Trimming pared 1 base from V and 7 bases from J, leaving 10 bases between. In DNA, the CDR3 is TGTGCCAGCAGTTTATACTCGGGGAGTGAAAAACTGTTTTTT. Protein: CASSLYSGSEKLFF.

The chain recombines TRBV7-8 with TRBJ2-7, with 10 bases matching TRBD2. J lost 5 bases, V lost 5 bases, and 9 bases had no gene match. Germline-derived CDR1 and CDR2 are SGHVS and FQNEAQ. There are 15 residues in the CDR3. In nucleotides, the CDR3 is TGTGCCAGCAGCAGCAGCGGGAGGGCCCTCCACGAGCAGTACTTC. The encoded protein is CASSSSGRALHEQYF.

This sequence joins TRBV25-1 and TRBJ2-5; D might be TRBD2 (5 bases). The J call may not be correct, given that the DNA end is closer to TRBJ2-7. CDR3 length: 15 amino acids. Germline assignment: CDR1 MGHDK and CDR2 SYGVNS. The CDR3 sequence is CASSESLGRTYEQYF. The CDR3 DNA reads TGTGCCAGCAGTGAATCTCTAGGGAGAACCTACGAGCAGTACTTC.

For the CDR3, the DNA is TGTGCCAGCAGCCCGGGGACTAGCGGGAGGCATGACTCCTACGAGCAGTACTTC. This translates into CASSPGTSGRHDSYEQYF. This chain connects TRBV5-4 to TRBJ2-7; 15 nucleotides agree with TRBD2. This CDR3 is built from 18 residues. The junction had 8 bases not matched to a gene; V was cut back by 4 bases and J by 0 bases. Per the germline V gene, CDR1 is SGHNT and CDR2 is YYREEE (reference sequence).

The genes are TRBV19 and TRBJ1-1; 9 bases are a match to TRBD1. This CDR3 spans 14 amino acids. V lost 3 bases and J lost 7; bases outside the gene matches: 6. Germline-derived CDR1 and CDR2 are LNHDA and SQIVND (reference sequence). The CDR3 bases are TGTGCCAGTAGTATGGACATGGGACAGGGTGAAGCTTTCTTT. Protein sequence: CASSMDMGQGEAFF.

V usage is TRBV5-6 and J usage is TRBJ2-1, with TRBD2 identical over 7 bases. Germline values: CDR1 SGHDT, CDR2 YYEEEE. The CDR3 totals 15 residues. The J segment lost 3 bases and the V segment lost 7 bases, leaving 10 bases of the junction unmatched. The CDR3 loop reads CASYNRDYLYNEQFF. The CDR3 nucleotides read TGTGCCAGCTACAATAGGGACTACCTCTACAATGAGCAGTTCTTC.